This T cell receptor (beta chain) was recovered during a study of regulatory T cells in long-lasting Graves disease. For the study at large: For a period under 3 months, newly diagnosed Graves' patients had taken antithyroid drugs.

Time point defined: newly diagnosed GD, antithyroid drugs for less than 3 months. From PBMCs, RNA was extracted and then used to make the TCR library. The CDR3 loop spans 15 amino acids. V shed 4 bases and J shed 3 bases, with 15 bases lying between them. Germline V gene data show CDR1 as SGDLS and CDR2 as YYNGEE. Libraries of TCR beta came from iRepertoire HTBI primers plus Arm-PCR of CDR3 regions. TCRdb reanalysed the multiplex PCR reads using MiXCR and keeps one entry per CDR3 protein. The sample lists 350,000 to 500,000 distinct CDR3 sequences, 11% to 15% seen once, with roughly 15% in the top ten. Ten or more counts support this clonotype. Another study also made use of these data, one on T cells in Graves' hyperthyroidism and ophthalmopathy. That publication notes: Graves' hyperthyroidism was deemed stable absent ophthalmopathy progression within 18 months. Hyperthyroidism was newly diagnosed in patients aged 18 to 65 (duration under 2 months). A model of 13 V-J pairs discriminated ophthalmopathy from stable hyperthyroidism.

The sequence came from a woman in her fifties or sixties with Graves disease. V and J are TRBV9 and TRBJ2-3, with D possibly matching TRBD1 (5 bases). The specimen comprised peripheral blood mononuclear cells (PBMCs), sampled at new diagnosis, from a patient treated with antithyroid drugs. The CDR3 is CASSPGFGWTDTQYF. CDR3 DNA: TGTGCCAGCAGCCCAGGGTTCGGTTGGACAGATACGCAGTATTTT.